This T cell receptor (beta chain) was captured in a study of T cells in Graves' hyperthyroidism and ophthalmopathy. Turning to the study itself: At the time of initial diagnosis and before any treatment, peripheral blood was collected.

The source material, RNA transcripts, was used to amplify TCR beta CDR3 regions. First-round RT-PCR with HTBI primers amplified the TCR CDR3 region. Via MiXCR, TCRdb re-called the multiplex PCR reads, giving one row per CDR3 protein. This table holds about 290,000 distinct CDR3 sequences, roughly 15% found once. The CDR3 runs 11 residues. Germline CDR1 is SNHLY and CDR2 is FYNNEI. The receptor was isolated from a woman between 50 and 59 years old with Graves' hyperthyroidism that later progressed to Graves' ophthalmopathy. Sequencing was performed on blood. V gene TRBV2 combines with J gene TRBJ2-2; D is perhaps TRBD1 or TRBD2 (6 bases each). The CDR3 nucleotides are TGTGCGGTGGGGGGCGCCGGGGAGCTGTTTTTT. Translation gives CAVGGAGELFF.